This T cell receptor (beta chain) was sequenced in a study of glioma-infiltrating T cells after dendritic cell vaccination. Amplification used 60 V beta primers and 13 J beta primers. TCRdb's table, derived via immunoSEQ multiplex PCR, lists solely in-frame clones and lacks some. The sample contains approximately 100,000 clones, roughly 76% of which appear only once. This clone was observed a handful of times. Its target is unknown. Patients had residual fresh-frozen tumor tissue and more than two years of survival data. PBMC were collected before vaccination, two weeks after the third vaccination, and at progression. Trimming at V came to 2 bases and at J to 5 bases, leaving 6 bases not matched to a gene. Germline CDR1 is SEHNR and CDR2 is FQNEAQ (reference sequence). This CDR3 is built from 16 residues. Study-level results: The cohort had few patients with full blood and tumor sets.

The receptor was derived from a human donor with glioblastoma. This chain joins TRBV7-9 and TRBJ2-5; 12 bases are a match to TRBD2. The sample consisted of blood, taken before dendritic cell vaccination. CDR3 sequence reads: CASSLSTTSGGETQYF. The CDR3 DNA sequence: TGTGCCAGCAGCTTATCTACTACTAGCGGGGGGGAGACCCAGTACTTC.